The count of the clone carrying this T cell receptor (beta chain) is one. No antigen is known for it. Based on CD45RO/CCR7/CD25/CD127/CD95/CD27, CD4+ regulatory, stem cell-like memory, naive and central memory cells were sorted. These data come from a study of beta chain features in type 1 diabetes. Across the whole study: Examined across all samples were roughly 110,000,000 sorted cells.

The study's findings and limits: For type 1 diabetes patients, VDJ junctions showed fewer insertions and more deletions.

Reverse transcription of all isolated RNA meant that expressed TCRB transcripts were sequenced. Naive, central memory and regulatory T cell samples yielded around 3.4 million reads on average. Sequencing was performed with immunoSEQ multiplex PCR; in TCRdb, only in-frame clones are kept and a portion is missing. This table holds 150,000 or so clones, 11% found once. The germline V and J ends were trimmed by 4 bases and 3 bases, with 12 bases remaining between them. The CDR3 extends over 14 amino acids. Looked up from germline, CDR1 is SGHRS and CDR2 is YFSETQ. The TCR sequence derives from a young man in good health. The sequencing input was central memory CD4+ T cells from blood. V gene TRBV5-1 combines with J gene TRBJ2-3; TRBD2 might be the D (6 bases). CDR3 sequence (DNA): TGCGCCAGCAGCCAGGGTAGCGGTACAGATACGCAGTATTTT. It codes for CASSQGSGTDTQYF.